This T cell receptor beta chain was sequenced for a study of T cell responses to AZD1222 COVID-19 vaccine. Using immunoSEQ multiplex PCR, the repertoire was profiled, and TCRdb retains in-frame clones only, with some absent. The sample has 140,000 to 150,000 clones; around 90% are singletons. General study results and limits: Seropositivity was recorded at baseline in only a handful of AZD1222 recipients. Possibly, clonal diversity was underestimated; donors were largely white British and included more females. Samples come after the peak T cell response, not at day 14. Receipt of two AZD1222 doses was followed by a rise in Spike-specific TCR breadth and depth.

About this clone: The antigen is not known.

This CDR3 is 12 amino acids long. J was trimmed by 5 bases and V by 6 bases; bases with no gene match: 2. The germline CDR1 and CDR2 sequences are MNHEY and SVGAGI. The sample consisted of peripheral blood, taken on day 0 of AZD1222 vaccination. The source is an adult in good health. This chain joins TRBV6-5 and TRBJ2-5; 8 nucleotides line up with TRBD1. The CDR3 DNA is TGTGCCAGCAGGGGGGACAGGGAGACCCAGTACTTC. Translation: CASRGDRETQYF.